This T cell receptor beta chain was obtained from a study of cytomegalovirus exposure and HLA in healthy donors. CDR1 and CDR2 from the germline V gene are MNHNY and SVGAGI (reference sequence). V trimming: 5 bases; J trimming: 3 bases; junction bases outside the gene matches: 10. This CDR3 contains 16 residues. 60 Vbeta and 13 Jbeta primers were used in PCR. Profiling relied on immunoSEQ multiplex PCR, and the TCRdb table lists in-frame clones only, not all of them. The top ten hold 0.9% to 1.2% of the sample, which has around 190,000 clones, approximately 90% seen once. The sequenced sample consisted of PBMCs. The sequence derives from a boy between 2 and 10 years old in good health and CMV-seronegative. The chain combines TRBV6-6 with TRBJ2-1; 7 nucleotides line up with TRBD2. CDR3 sequence (DNA): TGTGCCAGCAGTCCCCTATTGGGAGGGAGCTACAATGAGCAGTTCTTC. It encodes CASSPLLGGSYNEQFF.